Below, 8 T cell receptor beta chains from the same sample are listed, as sequenced in a study of identical twins. A single record per CDR3 protein comes from TCRdb applying MiXCR to the 5' RACE reads. The data show about 530,000 distinct CDR3 sequences, with 12% to 15% seen just once and roughly 0.42% held by the top ten. In addition, the sample was reused for a study of yellow fever vaccine responses in identical twins.

The specimen sequenced was CD4+ T cells sorted from blood. Every receptor here comes from a woman under 30 in good health.

This clonotype was counted at least ten times. The chain has TRBV20-1 and TRBJ2-7; 8 nucleotides align to TRBD1. The CDR3 has 12 amino acids. The V segment lost 5 bases and the J segment 3 bases; nucleotides outside the gene matches: 3. CDR1 is DFQATT and CDR2 is SNEGSKA in the germline V gene (reference sequence). For the CDR3, the DNA is TGCAGTGCTGTTGACAGGGGCTACGAGCAGTACGTC. Amino acid sequence: CSAVDRGYEQYV.

This clonotype occurred a few times. The chain combines TRBV20-1 with TRBJ2-2; tentative D call: TRBD1 (6 bases). Per the germline V gene, CDR1 is DFQATT and CDR2 is SNEGSKA (reference sequence). The CDR3 is made up of 13 amino acids. Trimming removed 7 bases at V and 0 bases at J, with 9 bases between. The CDR3 region is CSGDNPNTGELFF. Here the CDR3 DNA reads TGCAGTGGGGACAATCCGAACACCGGGGAGCTGTTTTTT.

The V gene is TRBV12-3 or TRBV12-4, the J gene TRBJ1-5, with 10 bases matching TRBD1. The junction had 4 bases not matched to a gene; V was cut back by 9 bases and J by 2 bases. The CDR3 consists of 14 residues. Here the CDR3 reads CASETGGGNQPQHF. CDR3 DNA sequence: TGTGCCAGTGAGACAGGGGGCGGCAATCAGCCCCAGCATTTT.

This clonotype was recorded many times. V usage is TRBV5-1 and J usage is TRBJ2-2; tentative D call: TRBD1 (6 bases). Trimming removed 5 bases at V and 4 bases at J, with 12 bases between. Germline V lookup: CDR1 SGHRS, CDR2 YFSETQ. The length of the CDR3 is 14 residues. This chain's CDR3 is CASRIQGSTGELFF. As DNA, the CDR3 is TGCGCCAGCAGGATTCAGGGGTCCACCGGGGAGCTGTTTTTT. The entire variable domain, with the rest obtained from reference TRBV5-1 and TRBJ2-2, is as follows: KAGVTQTPRYLIKTRGQQVTLSCSPISGHRSVSWYQQTPGQGLQFLFEYFSETQRNKGNFPGRFSGRQFSNSRSEMNVSTLELGDSALYLCASRIQGSTGELFFGEGSRLTVL.

This clonotype was seen only a few times. The CDR3 protein is CASSFLDGTDTQYF. In DNA, the CDR3 is TGTGCCAGCAGTTTCTTGGACGGCACAGATACGCAGTATTTT. The chain employs TRBV28 and TRBJ2-3; D is unclear. V was shortened by 3 bases and J by 1 base, with 8 bases between the two germline ends. The length of the CDR3 is 14 residues. In germline, CDR1 is MDHEN, CDR2 SYDVKM.

The rearrangement joins TRBV18 to TRBJ2-3; TRBD1 or TRBD2 may be the D gene (5 bases each). V lost 6 bases and J 1 base, leaving 17 bases between the germline ends. The CDR3 sequence is 16 residues long. The germline CDR1 and CDR2 sequences are KGHSH and LQKENI. CDR3 sequence reads: CASSPPWGSRTDTQYF. The DNA for the CDR3 is TGTGCCAGCTCGCCCCCGTGGGGGTCCCGCACAGATACGCAGTATTTT.

This clonotype was observed a few times. V and J are TRBV10-2 and TRBJ2-2; D is unresolved. The germline V gene has CDR1 WSHSY and CDR2 SAAADI. This CDR3 region has 12 residues. Trimming pared 8 bases from V and 3 bases from J, leaving 7 bases between. DNA of the CDR3: TGCGCCAGCCAACTCCACACCGGGGAGCTGTTTTTT. This encodes CASQLHTGELFF.

The chain uses TRBV6-5 and TRBJ1-1, with 8 bases aligning to TRBD1. Per germline, CDR1 MNHEY and CDR2 SVGAGI. V shed 4 bases and J 0 bases; nucleotides not matched to a gene: 7. The CDR3 loop spans 16 amino acids. In DNA form, the CDR3 reads TGTGCCAGCAGTTCCGGGACAGGAGTCATGAACACTGAAGCTTTCTTT. Translation gives CASSSGTGVMNTEAFF.